These 8 T cell receptor beta chains were all obtained from the same sample, sequenced in a study of CD8 T cells in ankylosing spondylitis. Study-wide results and caveats: About 8 highly homologous variants made up a TCR beta motif, and this motif appeared characteristic of ankylosing spondylitis blood.

Each CDR3 protein is one row after TCRdb ran MiXCR on the 5' RACE reads. This repertoire shows more than 100,000 distinct CDR3 sequences, roughly a sixth found once; its top ten account for 25% to 40%. No antigen has been assigned to these receptors. The sample taken for sequencing was blood, either unsorted or a sorted T cell fraction (not recorded which). The source is a male donor with ankylosing spondylitis.

The chain is built from TRBV12-3 or TRBV12-4 and TRBJ1-5, with unresolved D. The CDR3 length is 16 residues. Trimming removed 5 bases from V and 0 bases from J, with 14 bases in between. The CDR3 DNA reads TGTGCCAGCAGTAGGGCGGGTTTTGATAGCAATCAGCCCCAGCATTTT. The encoded protein is CASSRAGFDSNQPQHF.

This chain joins TRBV7-6 and TRBJ2-1, with D unclear. The germline V gene encodes CDR1 SGHVS and CDR2 FNYEAQ. There are 11 residues in the CDR3. Trimming shortened V by 1 base and J by 10 bases, and 5 bases separated the two germline ends. Here the CDR3 DNA reads TGTGCCAGCAGCTTAGAAGTCGAGCAGTTCTTC. This gives the protein CASSLEVEQFF.

The V call is TRBV4-2, the J call TRBJ2-7, with D tentatively TRBD1 (8 bases). Germline lookup yields CDR1 LGHNA and CDR2 YNFKEQ. V lost 4 bases and J lost 3, with 25 bases in between. The CDR3 has 18 amino acids. The CDR3 sequence: CASSPFRGRELNYYEQYF. DNA for the CDR3: TGTGCCAGCAGCCCTTTCAGGGGGCGGGAGCTCAATTACTACGAGCAGTACTTC.

The chain is built from TRBV7-3 and TRBJ1-1; D not certain. Germline V lookup: CDR1 SGHTA, CDR2 FQGTGA. The CDR3 has 17 residues. The V end lost 2 bases, the J end lost 0 bases, and 16 bases lay between the germline ends. CDR3 DNA sequence: TGTGCCAGCAGCTTATGGCCTCCGCCCATAATGAACACTGAAGCTTTCTTT. Translated: CASSLWPPPIMNTEAFF.

Only a few counts were recorded for this clonotype. The rearrangement uses TRBV20-1 and TRBJ1-5; tentative D call: TRBD1 (6 bases). The ends were cut back, 3 bases at V and 0 bases at J, with 12 bases in the middle. CDR3 length: 15 residues. CDR1 is DFQATT and CDR2 is SNEGSKA in the germline V gene (reference sequence). CDR3 nucleotide sequence: TGCAGTGCTAGCCTAACAGGGTATAGCAATCAGCCCCAGCATTTT. It codes for CSASLTGYSNQPQHF.

The chain links TRBV27 to TRBJ2-2; 8 nucleotides agree with TRBD1. The ends lost 6 bases at V and 1 base at J; junction bases unmatched: 4. The CDR3 length is 15 residues. Per the germline V gene, CDR1 is MNHEY and CDR2 is SMNVEV (reference sequence). In DNA, the CDR3 is TGTGCCAGCAGGACAGGGGTGTTGAACACCGGGGAGCTGTTTTTT. This encodes CASRTGVLNTGELFF.

This CDR3 is CASSPPASVEQYF. CDR3 nucleotides: TGTGCCAGCTCACCACCTGCTAGCGTTGAGCAGTACTTC. This chain links TRBV18 with TRBJ2-7, with D perhaps matching TRBD2 (6 bases). Trimming removed 0 bases from V and 7 bases from J, with 10 bases in between. There are 13 residues in the CDR3. The germline V gene encodes CDR1 KGHSH and CDR2 LQKENI.

CDR3 region: CASSQPGPNTQYF. CDR3 in DNA: TGTGCCAGCAGCCAGCCCGGACCTAATACGCAGTATTTT. The chain combines TRBV14 with TRBJ2-3; D uncertain. The CDR3 covers 13 residues. Trimming took 3 bases from V and 7 from J, leaving 11 bases between them. Germline lookup yields CDR1 SGHDN and CDR2 FVKESK.